A single sample is the source of the 8 T cell receptor beta chains below, sequenced in a study of T cells in localized non-small cell lung cancer. This table comes from immunoSEQ multiplex PCR, and its TCRdb copy is limited to in-frame clones, with some not included. This sample has roughly 84,000 clones, with approximately 90% found just once. The sample was peripheral blood, taken before any cancer treatment. The origin of the receptors is a woman aged 40-70 years with stage I squamous cell lung carcinoma.

The V call is TRBV5-1, the J call TRBJ1-2, with D maybe TRBD1 (5 bases). Germline lookup yields CDR1 SGHRS and CDR2 YFSETQ. CDR3 length: 14 residues. V dropped 0 bases and J dropped 9 bases, with 15 bases sitting between them. CDR3 region: CASSLGKERGSYTF. The CDR3 nucleotides are TGCGCCAGCAGCTTGGGAAAGGAAAGGGGAAGCTACACCTTC.

V is TRBV19 and J is TRBJ2-7; the match to TRBD2 covers 8 bases. CDR3 length equals 13 residues. Germline CDR1 LNHDA, CDR2 SQIVND (reference sequence). After removal of 7 bases from V and 7 bases from J, the junction contained 9 bases not matched to a gene. The DNA for the CDR3 is TGTGCCAGTACGGGGGGGGACTCGAGGGAGCAGTACTTC. Its protein is CASTGGDSREQYF.

The J gene is TRBJ2-2, the V gene TRBV10-3, with D possibly matching TRBD1 (7 bases). Looked up from germline, CDR1 is ENHRY and CDR2 is SYGVKD. The CDR3 runs to 14 residues. V was clipped by 8 bases and J by 3 bases, with 13 bases between them. In DNA form, the CDR3 reads TGTGCCATCGGGCGGGACAGAGACACCGGGGAGCTGTTTTTT. Its protein is CAIGRDRDTGELFF.

V and J are TRBV15 and TRBJ1-1, with D unresolved. CDR3 length equals 12 residues. The germline V and J ends were trimmed by 6 bases and 1 base, with 6 bases remaining between them. The germline gives CDR1 LNHNV, CDR2 YYDKDF (reference sequence). CDR3 coding DNA: TGTGCCACCAGTACGAGGAACACTGAAGCTTTCTTT. Protein sequence: CATSTRNTEAFF.

The CDR3 nucleotides are TGTGCCATCAGTGCCTCCGTGAACACTGAAGCTTTCTTT. Encoded protein: CAISASVNTEAFF. The chain joins TRBV10-3 to TRBJ1-1; D gene uncertain. V lost 4 bases to trimming and J lost 0 bases, with 6 bases between them. This CDR3 has 13 amino acids. Germline CDR1 reads ENHRY; CDR2 reads SYGVKD.

J is TRBJ2-2 and V is TRBV2; perhaps TRBD1 as D (5 bases). V was cut by 5 bases and J by 2 bases, with 12 bases left in between. The CDR3 loop spans 15 amino acids. Germline-derived CDR1 and CDR2 are SNHLY and FYNNEI. The CDR3 coding sequence is TGTGCCAGCAGTCCAAGCCAGGGAAACACCGGGGAGCTGTTTTTT. Translation: CASSPSQGNTGELFF.

The chain employs TRBV21-1 and TRBJ1-5. TRBV21-1 is classified as a pseudogene. The CDR3 extends over 15 amino acids. Here the CDR3 reads CASILRGYFNQPQHF. The CDR3 DNA follows: TGTGCCAGCATTCTTCGGGGATACTTCAATCAGCCCCAGCATTTT.

The chain uses TRBV30 and TRBJ2-2; 9 positions match TRBD2. The CDR3 is 15 amino acids. The V gene's germline CDR1 is GTSNPN and CDR2 SVGIG (reference sequence). V gave up 7 bases and J gave up 2 bases; unmatched junction bases: 8. The CDR3 DNA sequence: TGTGCCTCCGACCCGGGACTAGCCAACACCGGGGAGCTGTTTTTT. Translated: CASDPGLANTGELFF.